Each of the 9 T cell receptor beta chains below was sequenced from the same sample in a study of cytomegalovirus exposure and HLA in healthy donors. A multiplex PCR was run with 60 Vbeta primers and 13 Jbeta primers. This table comes from immunoSEQ multiplex PCR, and its TCRdb copy is limited to in-frame clones, with some not included. The data hold just under 95,000 clones, with about 85% observed a single time. Sequenced sample: PBMCs. All receptors derive from a girl aged 2-10 years in good health and CMV-seropositive.

The rearrangement joins TRBV5-1 to TRBJ2-7; 9 nucleotides match TRBD2. After removal of 3 bases from V and 2 bases from J, the junction contained 6 bases not matched to a gene. From germline, CDR1 is SGHRS and CDR2 YFSETQ. This CDR3 is 15 amino acids long. The CDR3 sequence is CASSSGAGGTYEQYF. CDR3 DNA: TGCGCCAGCAGCTCGGGAGCGGGAGGCACCTACGAGCAGTACTTC.

The CDR3, as DNA: TGCAGCGTTGTGCAGGGCGGCACTGAAGCTTTCTTT. Residues: CSVVQGGTEAFF. The rearrangement links TRBV29-1 to TRBJ1-1; D may be TRBD1 (5 bases). This CDR3 has 12 amino acids. Germline CDR1 is SQVTM and CDR2 is ANQGSEA. Trimming stripped 4 bases from V and 4 bases from J, with 10 bases between.

V usage is TRBV28 and J usage is TRBJ1-5, with D hard to call. The CDR3 covers 16 residues. Germline assignment: CDR1 MDHEN and CDR2 SYDVKM. Trimming took 7 bases from V and 1 from J, leaving 17 bases between them. The CDR3 region is CASNPDGRGSNQPQHF. The CDR3 coding sequence is TGTGCCAGCAATCCCGATGGGCGGGGAAGCAATCAGCCCCAGCATTTT.

This CDR3 reads CASRTGADEQFF. For the CDR3, the DNA is TGTGCCAGCAGGACAGGGGCCGATGAGCAGTTCTTC. V is TRBV2 and J is TRBJ2-1; TRBD1 matches at 8 bases. The ends lost 6 bases at V and 8 bases at J; junction bases unmatched: 3. The CDR3 runs to 12 residues. Per the germline V gene, CDR1 is SNHLY and CDR2 is FYNNEI.

The chain uses TRBV10-2 and TRBJ1-5, with TRBD1 as a possible D gene (5 bases). With 3 bases removed from V and 2 bases from J, the gap between germline ends came to 11 bases. The CDR3 sequence is 15 residues long. Germline CDR1 and CDR2: WSHSY and SAAADI. CDR3: CASSERQIGNQPQHF. The CDR3 coding sequence is TGCGCCAGCAGTGAACGACAGATAGGCAATCAGCCCCAGCATTTT.

This chain joins TRBV2 and TRBJ2-2, with a possible D match to TRBD1 (5 bases). Germline CDR1 and CDR2: SNHLY and FYNNEI. CDR3 length: 15 residues. V dropped 6 bases and J dropped 7 bases, with 18 bases sitting between them. The CDR3 DNA is TGTGCCAGCAGCGAAAGGGGATCTACCGTCGGGGAGCTGTTTTTT. Amino acid sequence: CASSERGSTVGELFF.

The V gene is TRBV7-8, the J gene TRBJ1-2; D call uncertain. CDR1 SGHVS and CDR2 FQNEAQ come from the germline V gene. The CDR3 has 15 residues. V dropped 2 bases and J dropped 4 bases, with 14 bases sitting between them. CDR3 loop: CASSLRLEGIYGYTF. The CDR3 DNA reads TGTGCCAGCAGCTTACGGCTGGAGGGCATCTATGGCTACACCTTC.

The chain couples TRBV28 to TRBJ2-2; perhaps TRBD1 as D (6 bases). CDR1 and CDR2 from the germline V gene are MDHEN and SYDVKM. The CDR3 has 14 amino acids. The V and J ends lost 7 bases and 0 bases respectively, with 9 bases between them. CDR3 loop: CASIQGSNTGELFF. The CDR3 nucleotides are TGTGCCAGCATTCAGGGGTCGAACACCGGGGAGCTGTTTTTT.

The gene calls are TRBV6-6 and TRBJ2-1, with D possibly matching TRBD1 (6 bases). The V end lost 5 bases, the J end lost 0 bases, and 8 bases lay between the germline ends. This CDR3 contains 14 residues. CDR1 is MNHNY and CDR2 is SVGAGI in the germline V gene (reference sequence). This CDR3 reads CASSQGHSYNEQFF. CDR3 DNA sequence: TGTGCCAGCAGTCAGGGACACTCCTACAATGAGCAGTTCTTC.